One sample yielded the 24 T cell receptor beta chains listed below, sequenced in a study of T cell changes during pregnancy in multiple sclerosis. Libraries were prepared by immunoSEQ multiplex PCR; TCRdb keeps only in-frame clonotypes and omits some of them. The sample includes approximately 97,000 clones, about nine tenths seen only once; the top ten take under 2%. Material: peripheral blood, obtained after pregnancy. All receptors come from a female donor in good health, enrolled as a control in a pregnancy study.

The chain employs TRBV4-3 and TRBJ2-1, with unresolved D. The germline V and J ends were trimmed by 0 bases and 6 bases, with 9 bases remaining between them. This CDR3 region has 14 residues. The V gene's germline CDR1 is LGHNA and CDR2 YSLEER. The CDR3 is CASSQDSRGNEQFF. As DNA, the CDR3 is TGCGCCAGCAGCCAAGATAGCCGAGGCAATGAGCAGTTCTTC.

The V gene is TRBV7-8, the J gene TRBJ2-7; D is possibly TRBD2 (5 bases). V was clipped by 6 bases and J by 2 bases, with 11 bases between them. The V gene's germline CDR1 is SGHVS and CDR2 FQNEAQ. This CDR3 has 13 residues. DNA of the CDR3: TGTGCCAGCAGGTTCGACGGGACCTACGAGCAGTACTTC. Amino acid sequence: CASRFDGTYEQYF. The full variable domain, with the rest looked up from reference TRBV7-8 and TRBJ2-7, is GAGVSQSPRYKVAKRGQDVALRCDPISGHVSLFWYQQALGQGPEFLTYFQNEAQLDKSGLPSDRFFAERPEGSVSTLKIQRTQQEDSAVYLCASRFDGTYEQYFGPGTRLTVT.

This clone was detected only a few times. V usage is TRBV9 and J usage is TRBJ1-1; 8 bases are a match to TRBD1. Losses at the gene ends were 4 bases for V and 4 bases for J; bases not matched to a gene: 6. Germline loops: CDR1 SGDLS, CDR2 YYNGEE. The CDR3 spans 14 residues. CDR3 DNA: TGTGCCAGCAGCTTGGGACAGGAAGGCACTGAAGCTTTCTTT. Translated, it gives CASSLGQEGTEAFF.

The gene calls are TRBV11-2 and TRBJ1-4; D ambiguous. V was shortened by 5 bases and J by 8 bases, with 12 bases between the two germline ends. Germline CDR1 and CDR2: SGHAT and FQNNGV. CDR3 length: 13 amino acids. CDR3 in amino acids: CASSTQTGEKLFF. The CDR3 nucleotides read TGTGCCAGCAGCACCCAGACGGGGGAAAAACTGTTTTTT.

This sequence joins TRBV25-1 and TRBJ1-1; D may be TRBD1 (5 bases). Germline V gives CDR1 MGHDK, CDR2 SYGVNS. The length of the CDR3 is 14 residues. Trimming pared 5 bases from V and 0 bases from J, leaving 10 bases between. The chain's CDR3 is CASSPGGMNTEAFF. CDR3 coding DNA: TGTGCCAGCAGTCCCGGGGGTATGAACACTGAAGCTTTCTTT.

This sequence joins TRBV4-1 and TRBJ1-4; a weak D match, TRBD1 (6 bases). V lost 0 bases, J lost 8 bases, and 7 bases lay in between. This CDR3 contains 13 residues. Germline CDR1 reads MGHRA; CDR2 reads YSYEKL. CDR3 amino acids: CASSQEGAEKLFF. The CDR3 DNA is TGCGCCAGCAGCCAAGAGGGGGCGGAAAAACTGTTTTTT.

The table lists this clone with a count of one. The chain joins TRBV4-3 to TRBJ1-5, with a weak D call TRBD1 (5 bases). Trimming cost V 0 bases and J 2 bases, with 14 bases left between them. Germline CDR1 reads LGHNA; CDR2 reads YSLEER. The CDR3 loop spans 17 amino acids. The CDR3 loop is CASSQDFGGSRNQPQHF. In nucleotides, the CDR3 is TGCGCCAGCAGCCAAGATTTTGGGGGGAGTCGCAATCAGCCCCAGCATTTT.

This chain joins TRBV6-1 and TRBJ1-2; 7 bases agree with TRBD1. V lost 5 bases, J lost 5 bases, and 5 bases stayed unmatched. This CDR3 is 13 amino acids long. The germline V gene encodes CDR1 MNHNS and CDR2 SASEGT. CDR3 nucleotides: TGTGCCAGCAGTCCCACAGGGGATTATGGCTACACCTTC. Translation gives CASSPTGDYGYTF.

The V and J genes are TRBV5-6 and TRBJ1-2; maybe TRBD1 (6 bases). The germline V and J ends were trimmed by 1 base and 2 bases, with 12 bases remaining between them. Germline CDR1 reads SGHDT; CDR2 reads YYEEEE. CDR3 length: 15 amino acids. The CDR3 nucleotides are TGTGCCAGCAGCTTGTGGGGGCGGGGGAACTATGGCTACACCTTC. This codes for CASSLWGRGNYGYTF.

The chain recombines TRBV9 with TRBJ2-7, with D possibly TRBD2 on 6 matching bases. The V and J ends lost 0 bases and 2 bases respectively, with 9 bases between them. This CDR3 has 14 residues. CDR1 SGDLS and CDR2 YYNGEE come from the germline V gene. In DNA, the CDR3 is TGTGCCAGCAGCGTAGGTGGAGGGGCCTACGAGCAGTACTTC. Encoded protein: CASSVGGGAYEQYF.

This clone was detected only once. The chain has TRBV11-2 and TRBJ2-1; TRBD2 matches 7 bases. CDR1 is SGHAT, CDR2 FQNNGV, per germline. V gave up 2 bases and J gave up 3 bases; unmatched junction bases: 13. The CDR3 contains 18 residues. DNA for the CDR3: TGTGCCAGCAGCTTATATCTTGGGGGGGACTTCTACTACAATGAGCAGTTCTTC. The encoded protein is CASSLYLGGDFYYNEQFF.

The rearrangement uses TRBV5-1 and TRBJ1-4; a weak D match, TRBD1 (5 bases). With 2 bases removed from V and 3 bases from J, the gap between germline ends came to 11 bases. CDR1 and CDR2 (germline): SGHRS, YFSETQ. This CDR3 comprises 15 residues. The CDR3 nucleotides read TGCGCCAGCAGCTTCCAGGGTGGGGCTAATGAAAAACTGTTTTTT. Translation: CASSFQGGANEKLFF.

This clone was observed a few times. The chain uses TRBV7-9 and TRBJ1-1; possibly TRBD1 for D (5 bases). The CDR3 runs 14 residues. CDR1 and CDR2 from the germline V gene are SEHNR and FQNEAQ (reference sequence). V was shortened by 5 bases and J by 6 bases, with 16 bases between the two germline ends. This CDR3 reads CASSARVGLAEAFF. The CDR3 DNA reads TGTGCCAGCAGCGCCAGGGTCGGTTTAGCTGAAGCTTTCTTT. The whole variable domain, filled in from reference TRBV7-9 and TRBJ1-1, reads DTGVSQNPRHKITKRGQNVTFRCDPISEHNRLYWYRQTLGQGPEFLTYFQNEAQLEKSRLLSDRFSAERPKGSFSTLEIQRTEQGDSAMYLCASSARVGLAEAFFGQGTRLTVV.

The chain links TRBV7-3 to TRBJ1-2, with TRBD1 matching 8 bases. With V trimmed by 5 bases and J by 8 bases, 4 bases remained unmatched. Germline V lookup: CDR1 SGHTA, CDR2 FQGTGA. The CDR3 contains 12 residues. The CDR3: CASSTTGGGYTF. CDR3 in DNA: TGTGCCAGCAGCACCACAGGGGGAGGCTACACCTTC.

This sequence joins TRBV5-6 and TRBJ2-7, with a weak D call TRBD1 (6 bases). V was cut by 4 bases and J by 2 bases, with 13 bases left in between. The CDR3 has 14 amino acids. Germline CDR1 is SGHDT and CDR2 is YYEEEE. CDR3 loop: CASSLTGQPYEQYF. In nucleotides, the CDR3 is TGTGCCAGCAGCCTAACGGGACAACCCTACGAGCAGTACTTC.

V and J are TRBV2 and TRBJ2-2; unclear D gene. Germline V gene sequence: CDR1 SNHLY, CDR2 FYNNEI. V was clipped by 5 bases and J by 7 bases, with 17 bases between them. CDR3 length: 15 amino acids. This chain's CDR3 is CASSFLAITGGELFF. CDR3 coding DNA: TGTGCCAGCAGTTTCTTAGCCATTACGGGCGGGGAGCTGTTTTTT.

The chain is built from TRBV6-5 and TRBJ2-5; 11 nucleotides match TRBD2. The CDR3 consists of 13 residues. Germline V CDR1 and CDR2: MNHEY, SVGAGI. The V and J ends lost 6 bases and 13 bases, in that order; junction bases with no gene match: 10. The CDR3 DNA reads TGTGCCAGCAGGCATACTAGCGGGGGCCCCCGGTACTTC. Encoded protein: CASRHTSGGPRYF.

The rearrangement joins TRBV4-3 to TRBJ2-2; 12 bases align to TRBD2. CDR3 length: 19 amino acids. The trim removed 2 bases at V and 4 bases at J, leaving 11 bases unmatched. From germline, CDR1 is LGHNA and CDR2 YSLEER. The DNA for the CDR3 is TGCGCCAGCAGCCAAACCTCTAGCGGGGGGGTATTTGGCACCGGGGAGCTGTTTTTT. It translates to CASSQTSSGGVFGTGELFF.

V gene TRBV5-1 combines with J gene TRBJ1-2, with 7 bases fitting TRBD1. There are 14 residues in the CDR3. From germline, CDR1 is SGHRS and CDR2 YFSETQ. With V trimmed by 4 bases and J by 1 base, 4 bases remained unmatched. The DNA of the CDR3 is TGCGCCAGCAGCCCAGGACAGGTTAACTATGGCTACACCTTC. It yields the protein CASSPGQVNYGYTF.

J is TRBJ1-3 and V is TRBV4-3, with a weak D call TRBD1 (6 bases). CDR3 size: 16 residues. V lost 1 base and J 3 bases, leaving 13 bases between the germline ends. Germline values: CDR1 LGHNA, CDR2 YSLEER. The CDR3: CASSQARGAGGNTIYF. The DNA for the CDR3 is TGCGCCAGCAGCCAAGCACGGGGGGCAGGTGGAAACACCATATATTTT.

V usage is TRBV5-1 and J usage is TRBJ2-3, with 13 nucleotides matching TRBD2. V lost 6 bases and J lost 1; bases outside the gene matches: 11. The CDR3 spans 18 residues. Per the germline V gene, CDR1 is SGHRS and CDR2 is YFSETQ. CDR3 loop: CASTMQGLAGLGTDTQYF. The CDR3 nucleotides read TGCGCCAGCACCATGCAGGGACTAGCGGGACTAGGCACAGATACGCAGTATTTT. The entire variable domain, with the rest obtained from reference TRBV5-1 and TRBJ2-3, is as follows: KAGVTQTPRYLIKTRGQQVTLSCSPISGHRSVSWYQQTPGQGLQFLFEYFSETQRNKGNFPGRFSGRQFSNSRSEMNVSTLELGDSALYLCASTMQGLAGLGTDTQYFGPGTRLTVL.

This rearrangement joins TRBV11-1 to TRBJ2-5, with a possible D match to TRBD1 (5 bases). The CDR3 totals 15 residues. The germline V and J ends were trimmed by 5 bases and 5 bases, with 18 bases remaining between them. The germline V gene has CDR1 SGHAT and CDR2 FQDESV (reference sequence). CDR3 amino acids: CASSPSWGRRETQYF. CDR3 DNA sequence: TGTGCCAGCAGCCCAAGCTGGGGCCGAAGGGAGACCCAGTACTTC.

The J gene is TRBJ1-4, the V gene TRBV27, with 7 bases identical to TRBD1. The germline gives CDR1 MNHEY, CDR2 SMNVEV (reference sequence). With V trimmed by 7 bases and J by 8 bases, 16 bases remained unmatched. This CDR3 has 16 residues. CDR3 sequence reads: CASTPTKTGWSEKLFF. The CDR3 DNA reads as TGTGCCAGCACCCCCACGAAGACAGGGTGGAGCGAAAAACTGTTTTTT.

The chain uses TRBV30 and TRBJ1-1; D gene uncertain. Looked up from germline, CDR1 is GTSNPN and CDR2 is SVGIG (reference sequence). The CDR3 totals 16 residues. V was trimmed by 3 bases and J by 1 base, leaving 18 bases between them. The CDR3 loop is CAWSLGGVRGNTEAFF. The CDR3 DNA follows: TGTGCCTGGAGCCTCGGTGGGGTTCGGGGGAACACTGAAGCTTTCTTT.